Shown below are 2 T cell receptor beta chains from a single sample sequenced in a study of patients and donors after allogeneic stem cell transplantation. TCRdb re-analysed the RT-PCR reads in MiXCR, keeping a single row per CDR3 protein. The sample lists approximately 410,000 distinct CDR3 sequences, around 16% occurring once. The sequenced sample consisted of blood, either unsorted or a sorted T cell fraction (not recorded which). The origin of the receptors is a human donor who was either an allogeneic HSCT recipient or a stem cell or donor lymphocyte infusion donor (not recorded which). It is not recorded whose cells these are; they may come from a transplant donor.

This clonotype came up a few times. This chain uses TRBV5-1 with TRBJ2-7; the D gene is possibly TRBD1 (6 bases). The CDR3 runs to 15 residues. V dropped 0 bases and J dropped 6 bases, with 16 bases sitting between them. Germline CDR1 and CDR2: SGHRS and YFSETQ. The CDR3 spells CASSLDLGQGPEQYF. The CDR3, as DNA: TGCGCCAGCAGCTTGGATTTAGGGCAGGGGCCCGAGCAGTACTTC.

The chain combines TRBV20-1 with TRBJ2-7; 9 bases match TRBD1. Germline lookup yields CDR1 DFQATT and CDR2 SNEGSKA (reference sequence). The CDR3 is 14 amino acids. V lost 1 base, J lost 7 bases, and 8 bases stayed unmatched. DNA for the CDR3: TGCAGTGCTAGAGGATGGACAGGGGCCGGTGAGCAGTACTTC. Translating it yields CSARGWTGAGEQYF.